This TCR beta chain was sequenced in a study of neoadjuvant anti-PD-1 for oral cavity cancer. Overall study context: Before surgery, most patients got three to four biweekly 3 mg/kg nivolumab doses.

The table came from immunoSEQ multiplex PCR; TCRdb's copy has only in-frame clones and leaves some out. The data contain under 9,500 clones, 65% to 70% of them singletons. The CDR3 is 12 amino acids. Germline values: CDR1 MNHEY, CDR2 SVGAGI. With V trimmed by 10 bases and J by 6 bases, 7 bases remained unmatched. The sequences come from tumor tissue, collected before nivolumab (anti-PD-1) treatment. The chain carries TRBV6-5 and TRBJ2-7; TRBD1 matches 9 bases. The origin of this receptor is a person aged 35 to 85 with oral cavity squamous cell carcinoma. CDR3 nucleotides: TGTGCCACAGGGACAGGGTCTCGCGAGCAGTACTTC. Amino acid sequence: CATGTGSREQYF.